This T cell receptor beta chain was recovered during a study of T-cell reconstitution after alpha-beta-depleted transplantation in children (dated by TCRdb to 2016 to 2017). Describing the broader study: Using TCR repertoire profiling, the study quantitatively followed how T-cell immune reconstitution unfolded in children after TCRalphabeta/CD19-depleted allogeneic hematopoietic cell transplantation. Beyond this particular receptor, the publication reports: Over the following months the frequencies of hyperexpanded clones went down, and after one year T-cell counts and TCRbeta diversity were mostly credited to newly produced T cells. In some patients, high TCRbeta diversity at day 60 was attributed to recipient T cells and intrathymic progenitors that had survived conditioning. Apparently early alphabetaT-cell count recovery about two months after transplant reportedly relied on only several hundred rapidly expanded clones derived from non-depleted graft cells.

Trimming takes 5 bases from V and 8 bases from J, and the germline ends sit 15 bases apart. CDR1 is given as MNHEY and CDR2 as SVGAGI, both from the germline V gene. Measured from the cysteine to the phenylalanine, the CDR3 is 13 residues long. Kept here is only the CDR3 DNA, which spans 39 bases and is read in frame from base 1. The sample's treatment or condition, from its label and the paper: allogeneic hematopoietic cell transplantation with graft depleted of TCRalphabeta T cells and CD19 B cells. The transplant recipients were children given TCRalphabeta/CD19-depleted allogeneic hematopoietic cell grafts. There are many counts of this clonotype. Its antigen remains undetermined. No much larger clonotype is one base removed from it; base qualities were not supplied. Library creation used PCR. The data were produced on an Illumina HiSeq 2500. TCR libraries were prepared with molecular barcoding, using unique molecular identifiers to normalize TCRbeta repertoire quantification. The raw public data were reprocessed by TCRdb itself: fastp quality trimming at Q25, MiXCR clonotype calling, in-frame beta chains only. A single entry per CDR3 protein holds the most common genes and DNA from its merged rows. A total of fewer than 350,000 distinct CDR3 sequences appear in this sample, less than 9.5% of them only once. In total, the top ten clones hold 9.1% of the sample.

The source of this sequence is a female patient aged 2-15 years who had a stem cell transplant for Fanconi anemia, so the T cells may come from the graft donor. The input for sequencing was peripheral blood, taken 360 days after TCRalphabeta/CD19-depleted stem cell transplant. The rearrangement joined TRBV6-5 to TRBJ1-2; TRBD1 is possibly the D segment (6 matching bases). The bases are TGTGCCAGCAGTCCAACTTCAGGGGTAGGCTACACCTTC. This translates into CASSPTSGVGYTF.